These T cell receptor beta chains were read from a single sample in a study of blood T cells in healthy people across ages. TCRdb processed the 5' RACE reads anew with MiXCR; each CDR3 protein has one entry. The sample lists approximately 900,000 distinct CDR3 sequences; roughly 43% were seen once. Sequenced material: blood. These receptors originate from a man in his thirties or forties in good health. Both conserved end residues are part of each CDR3. A D gene is named only where the DNA matches it firmly. A row's size may be missing; if present it is once, few, many or a size class.

V	J	D	size	DNA	CDR3
TRBV10-3	TRBJ2-7	TRBD2	.	TGTGCCATCAGCGAACTAGCGGGGAACGACGAGCAGTACTTC	CAISELAGNDEQYF
TRBV27	TRBJ2-1	.	few	TGTGCCAGCAGTTTAATGGGACTTTACAATGAGCAGTTCTTC	CASSLMGLYNEQFF
TRBV15	TRBJ2-3	.	.	TGTGCCACCAGCAGAGATCGACAGGCCACAGATACGCAGTATTTT	CATSRDRQATDTQYF
TRBV3-1	TRBJ2-1	TRBD2	few	TGTGCCAGCAGCCGGGACGGACTAGCCCCCCGTTACAATGAGCAGTTCTTC	CASSRDGLAPRYNEQFF
TRBV4-1	TRBJ2-5	.	.	TGCGCCAGCAGCCCCATCCTCCCCCGGTGGGGGGCCCAGTACTTC	CASSPILPRWGAQYF
TRBV29-1	TRBJ2-7	TRBD1	.	TGCAGCGTACGACGACAGGGAAGGAGGTACGAGCAGTACTTC	CSVRRQGRRYEQYF
TRBV4-2	TRBJ2-7	.	.	TGTGCCAGCAGTCACGATCTAGAGAACTACGAGCAGTACTTC	CASSHDLENYEQYF
TRBV20-1	TRBJ2-3	.	.	TGCAGTGCCCCGGAGTTAGGCGGGGGCCGGCCAAGGGGTACAGATACGCAGTATTTT	CSAPELGGGRPRGTDTQYF
TRBV6-5	TRBJ2-6	.	.	TGTGCCAGCAGCCCCATTTTTGACTCTGGGGCCAACGTCCTGACTTTC	CASSPIFDSGANVLTF
TRBV7-2	TRBJ2-3	.	few	TGTGCCAGCAGCAGACCTAGCACAGATACGCAGTATTTT	CASSRPSTDTQYF
TRBV4-1	TRBJ1-5	TRBD1	.	TGCGCCAGCAGCCAAGAGGGATCGGGACAGGCCCATCCCCAGCATTTT	CASSQEGSGQAHPQHF
TRBV20-1	TRBJ2-7	.	once	TGCAGTGCTAGGGCCCCCAGCACCTACGAGCAGTACTTC	CSARAPSTYEQYF
TRBV7-3	TRBJ1-5	.	.	TGTGCCAGCAGCCCGAGTCCGGACCAGCCCCAGCATTTT	CASSPSPDQPQHF
TRBV29-1	TRBJ1-1	TRBD1	many	TGCAGTGCTGACAGGGGAACTGAAGCTTTCTTT	CSADRGTEAFF
TRBV12-3/TRBV12-4	TRBJ2-5	TRBD2	.	TGTGCCAGCAGTTTGCCTAGCGGGGCGGGAGAGACCCAGTACTTC	CASSLPSGAGETQYF
TRBV7-2	TRBJ2-5	.	.	TGTGCCAGCAGTCCGACAGGTTTCGAGACCCAGTACTTC	CASSPTGFETQYF
TRBV7-9	TRBJ2-7	TRBD1	.	TGTGCCAGCAGCCCAATAGGGGGCAGTAGCTCCTACGAGCAGTACTTC	CASSPIGGSSSYEQYF
TRBV28	TRBJ2-3	.	.	TGTGCCAGCAGTTCCCCGGGGGAGACAGACACAGATACGCAGTATTTT	CASSSPGETDTDTQYF
TRBV14	TRBJ2-2	TRBD1	.	TGTGCCAGCAGCCTTCGACAGGGTTCTGGCGGGGAGCTGTTTTTT	CASSLRQGSGGELFF
TRBV4-3	TRBJ1-2	TRBD1	.	TGCGCCAGCAGCCAAGATGGAGGGGGCTCGGATGGCTACACCTTC	CASSQDGGGSDGYTF
TRBV9	TRBJ2-5	.	.	TGTGCCAGCAGCGTAGCTACTAGGGCCAGCCAAGAGACCCAGTACTTC	CASSVATRASQETQYF
TRBV3-1	TRBJ2-7	TRBD1	few	TGTGCCAGCAGCCAAGATCAGGGGGCGGACTACGAGCAGTACTTC	CASSQDQGADYEQYF
TRBV20-1	TRBJ1-4	.	few	TGCAGTGCTTTCAGGGGATTAAGGGAAAAACTGTTTTTT	CSAFRGLREKLFF
TRBV12-3/TRBV12-4	TRBJ2-3	.	.	TGTGCCAGCAGTACCATACTAGGAGTAATCACAGATACGCAGTATTTT	CASSTILGVITDTQYF
TRBV20-1	TRBJ1-6	TRBD1	few	TGCAGTGCTACATCACAGGGGTTCCCTTCACCCCTCCACTTT	CSATSQGFPSPLHF
TRBV9	TRBJ1-2	.	.	TGTGCCAGCAGCGTAGCTCACGCAGGGAGCTATGGCTACACCTTC	CASSVAHAGSYGYTF
TRBV29-1	TRBJ1-2	.	many	TGCAGCGTTGGTACGGGGGCCACCTATGGCTACACCTTC	CSVGTGATYGYTF
TRBV18	TRBJ2-1	.	.	TGTGCCAGCTCACCACCGGGTCGGAATGAGCAGTTCTTC	CASSPPGRNEQFF
TRBV29-1	TRBJ1-1	.	.	TGCAGCACAGAACACGGCGGGACCCCGAACACTGAAGCTTTCTTT	CSTEHGGTPNTEAFF
TRBV27	TRBJ1-2	.	.	TGTGCCAGCAGTCCCGGACTGCGGTATGGCTACACCTTC	CASSPGLRYGYTF
TRBV14	TRBJ2-5	.	many	TGTGCCAGCAGCCAAGATCTGGGGGGGCGCGAAGAGACCCAGTACTTC	CASSQDLGGREETQYF